One and the same sample provided the 20 T cell receptor beta chains below, sequenced in a study of CD8 T cells in ankylosing spondylitis. TCRdb itself ran the 5' RACE reads through MiXCR, one entry per CDR3 protein. The table includes roughly 68,000 distinct CDR3 sequences, around 6.5% detected once. Sequencing input: synovial fluid, either unsorted or a sorted T cell fraction (not recorded which). These receptors were collected from a male donor with ankylosing spondylitis.

Many counts were recorded for this clonotype. The chain carries TRBV7-8 and TRBJ2-3, with 7 bases lining up with TRBD1. Per the germline V gene, CDR1 is SGHVS and CDR2 is FQNEAQ. Trimming removed 0 bases from V and 7 bases from J; junction bases left unmatched: 4. The CDR3 totals 14 residues. The CDR3 spells CASSLAGQPHTQYF. Here the CDR3 DNA reads TGTGCCAGCAGCTTAGCGGGACAGCCACATACGCAGTATTTT. Supplemented by reference TRBV7-8 and TRBJ2-3, the full variable domain reads GAGVSQSPRYKVAKRGQDVALRCDPISGHVSLFWYQQALGQGPEFLTYFQNEAQLDKSGLPSDRFFAERPEGSVSTLKIQRTQQEDSAVYLCASSLAGQPHTQYFGPGTRLTVL.

This clonotype was counted a few times. The chain uses TRBV28 and TRBJ1-2; no firm D call. CDR1 is MDHEN, CDR2 SYDVKM, per germline. With 4 bases removed from V and 3 bases from J, the gap between germline ends came to 9 bases. CDR3 length: 13 residues. The CDR3 DNA sequence: TGTGCCAGCAGTTACGGTCTGGACTATGGCTACACCTTC. Encoded protein: CASSYGLDYGYTF.

This clonotype was picked up many times. The chain joins TRBV2 to TRBJ2-1, with 7 bases identical to TRBD2. Trimming cost V 5 bases and J 8 bases; bases outside gene matches: 3. The germline V gene encodes CDR1 SNHLY and CDR2 FYNNEI. The CDR3 is 12 residues long. The chain's CDR3 is CASSPTSHEQFF. Here the CDR3 DNA reads TGTGCCAGCAGTCCGACTAGCCATGAGCAGTTCTTC.

The chain uses TRBV14 and TRBJ1-1; D remains unclear. The CDR3 spans 13 residues. V was shortened by 3 bases and J by 5 bases, with 10 bases between the two germline ends. The germline V gene has CDR1 SGHDN and CDR2 FVKESK. CDR3 region: CASSQLTVTEAFF. CDR3 DNA sequence: TGTGCCAGCAGCCAGCTGACGGTTACTGAAGCTTTCTTT.

In its sample, this clonotype ranks as medium-sized (0.01 to 0.1%). This chain joins TRBV7-3 and TRBJ2-3; 12 nucleotides align to TRBD2. The CDR3 has 16 residues. Germline values: CDR1 SGHTA, CDR2 FQGTGA. Trimming removed 4 bases from V and 4 bases from J; junction bases left unmatched: 6. CDR3 nucleotides: TGTGCCAGCAGCTCCGCACTAGCGGGAGGATCAGATACGCAGTATTTT. It encodes CASSSALAGGSDTQYF.

In its sample, this clonotype was seen many times. The chain links TRBV13 to TRBJ2-5; 9 nucleotides agree with TRBD2. This CDR3 is built from 17 residues. CDR1 PRHDT and CDR2 FYEKMQ come from the germline V gene (reference sequence). V lost 7 bases to trimming and J lost 4 bases; unmatched junction nucleotides: 16. The CDR3 DNA reads as TGTGCCAGCACCAGAGTCGGGTTAGCGGGAGACCGAGAGACCCAGTACTTC. Protein sequence: CASTRVGLAGDRETQYF.

This clonotype was picked up many times. J is TRBJ1-4 and V is TRBV25-1; the match to TRBD1 covers 7 bases. Germline V gives CDR1 MGHDK, CDR2 SYGVNS. Trimming at V came to 0 bases and at J to 0 bases, leaving 4 bases not matched to a gene. The CDR3 is made up of 17 amino acids. The CDR3 region is CASSEYKGATTNEKLFF. CDR3 DNA sequence: TGTGCCAGCAGTGAATATAAGGGGGCAACAACTAATGAAAAACTGTTTTTT.

CDR3 protein: CASSLTPRRTDTQYF. The CDR3 DNA reads TGTGCCAGCAGCTTAACGCCTAGACGCACAGATACGCAGTATTTT. The chain couples TRBV13 to TRBJ2-3; D is unclear. This CDR3 is 15 amino acids long. Trimming took off 2 bases at V and 1 base at J, with 10 bases between the two ends. The germline V gene encodes CDR1 PRHDT and CDR2 FYEKMQ (reference sequence).

This clonotype showed up many times. The chain joins TRBV6-2 or TRBV6-3 to TRBJ2-6, with 12 bases fitting TRBD2. Germline V gene lookup returns CDR1 MNHEY and CDR2 SVGEGT. The length of the CDR3 is 18 residues. J lost 4 bases, V lost 6 bases, and 10 bases had no gene match. The CDR3 bases are TGTGCCAGCAGCAGACGACTAGCGGGAGTGCGGGGGGCCAACGTCCTGACTTTC. It codes for CASSRRLAGVRGANVLTF.

This clonotype occurred many times. The rearrangement links TRBV20-1 to TRBJ2-5, with TRBD2 matching over 8 bases. The J segment lost 1 base and the V segment lost 6 bases, leaving 4 bases of the junction unmatched. The germline gives CDR1 DFQATT, CDR2 SNEGSKA (reference sequence). The CDR3 has 13 residues. CDR3 protein: CSARSGVQETQYF. CDR3 bases: TGCAGTGCCCGTAGCGGGGTCCAAGAGACCCAGTACTTC.

This clonotype was seen at least ten times. V usage is TRBV20-1 and J usage is TRBJ2-2; perhaps TRBD1 as D (6 bases). The germline V gene encodes CDR1 DFQATT and CDR2 SNEGSKA (reference sequence). Trimming took 1 base from V and 3 from J, leaving 15 bases between them. This CDR3 has 16 residues. CDR3 nucleotide sequence: TGCAGTGCTAGAGTCCCAGGCAGGGGACACACCGGGGAGCTGTTTTTT. It translates to CSARVPGRGHTGELFF.

This clonotype has a count of ten or more. V gene TRBV12-3 or TRBV12-4 combines with J gene TRBJ1-1, with TRBD1 identical over 7 bases. J gave up 1 base and V 3 bases, and 8 bases lay outside the gene matches. The CDR3 spans 16 residues. For the CDR3, the DNA is TGTGCCAGCAGTTTGGGTAGGGGGCGAGAGAACACTGAAGCTTTCTTT. Its protein product is CASSLGRGRENTEAFF.

At least ten counts were recorded for this clonotype. The chain joins TRBV29-1 to TRBJ2-2, with D possibly TRBD2 on 5 matching bases. From germline, CDR1 is SQVTM and CDR2 ANQGSEA. The CDR3 contains 13 residues. V was cut by 6 bases and J by 7 bases, with 15 bases left in between. CDR3 DNA: TGCAGCGTATCTGGGATGGGGAGCGGGGAGCTGTTTTTT. This encodes CSVSGMGSGELFF.

This clonotype was recorded at least ten times. This chain uses TRBV5-4 with TRBJ1-5; D is uncertain. The germline V gene has CDR1 SGHNT and CDR2 YYREEE (reference sequence). CDR3 length equals 12 residues. V lost 1 base to trimming and J lost 4 bases, with 3 bases between them. DNA for the CDR3: TGTGCCAGCAGCTTGTGGAATCAGCCCCAGCATTTT. Translating it yields CASSLWNQPQHF.

This clonotype has at least ten counts. This chain uses TRBV18 with TRBJ2-2, with D hard to call. This CDR3 spans 15 amino acids. Germline-derived CDR1 and CDR2 are KGHSH and LQKENI. V was trimmed by 6 bases and J by 0 bases, leaving 11 bases between them. As DNA, the CDR3 is TGTGCCAGCTCCCTACTCGCCGCGAACACCGGGGAGCTGTTTTTT. Amino acids: CASSLLAANTGELFF.

This clonotype was recorded at least ten times. The chain recombines TRBV10-3 with TRBJ1-1; no clear D gene. The V and J ends lost 0 bases and 0 bases respectively, with 5 bases between them. The CDR3 runs to 14 residues. Germline V gene data show CDR1 as ENHRY and CDR2 as SYGVKD. CDR3 in amino acids: CAISESPVNTEAFF. CDR3 bases: TGTGCCATCAGTGAGTCCCCGGTGAACACTGAAGCTTTCTTT.

This clonotype was observed at least ten times. The J gene is TRBJ1-2, the V gene TRBV20-1, with D possibly being TRBD1 (5 bases). V lost 4 bases to trimming and J lost 3 bases, with 9 bases between them. The CDR3 totals 12 residues. Germline loops: CDR1 DFQATT, CDR2 SNEGSKA (reference sequence). The CDR3, as DNA: TGCAGTGCTACACAGGTTTACTATGGCTACACCTTC. It encodes CSATQVYYGYTF.

This clonotype has a handful of counts. The chain combines TRBV30 with TRBJ2-7; D is undetermined. The germline gives CDR1 GTSNPN, CDR2 SVGIG (reference sequence). The V end lost 5 bases, the J end lost 0 bases, and 8 bases lay between the germline ends. This CDR3 contains 12 residues. The CDR3 nucleotides are TGTGCCTGGTCCACTCGCTCCTACGAGCAGTACTTC. Its protein is CAWSTRSYEQYF.

The chain couples TRBV5-1 to TRBJ2-2, with D hard to call. This CDR3 region has 14 residues. V was pared by 4 bases and J by 4 bases, with 11 bases between. Germline-derived CDR1 and CDR2 are SGHRS and YFSETQ. The CDR3 spells CASSPLGVTGELFF. DNA for the CDR3: TGCGCCAGCAGCCCCCTGGGCGTCACCGGGGAGCTGTTTTTT.

In DNA form, the CDR3 reads TGTGCCAGCAGGCTATACAGCACAGATACGCAGTATTTT. The encoded protein is CASRLYSTDTQYF. The V gene is TRBV6-1, the J gene TRBJ2-3; D gene uncertain. V was shortened by 6 bases and J by 0 bases, with 7 bases between the two germline ends. Germline V gene data show CDR1 as MNHNS and CDR2 as SASEGT. The CDR3 runs 13 residues.